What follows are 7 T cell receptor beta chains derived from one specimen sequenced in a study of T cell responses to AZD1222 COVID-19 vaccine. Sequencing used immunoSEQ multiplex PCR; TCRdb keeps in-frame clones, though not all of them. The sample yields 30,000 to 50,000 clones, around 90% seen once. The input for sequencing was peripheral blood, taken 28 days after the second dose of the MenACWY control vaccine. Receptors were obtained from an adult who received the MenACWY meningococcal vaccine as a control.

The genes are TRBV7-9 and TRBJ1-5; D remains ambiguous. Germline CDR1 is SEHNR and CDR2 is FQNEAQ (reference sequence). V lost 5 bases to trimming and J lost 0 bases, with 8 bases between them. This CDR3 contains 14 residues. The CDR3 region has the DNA TGTGCCAGCAGCCCACCATATAGCAATCAGCCCCAGCATTTT. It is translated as CASSPPYSNQPQHF.

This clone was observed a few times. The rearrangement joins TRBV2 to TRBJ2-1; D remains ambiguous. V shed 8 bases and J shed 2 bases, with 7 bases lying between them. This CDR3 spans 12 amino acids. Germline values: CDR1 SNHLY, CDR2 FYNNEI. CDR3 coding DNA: TGTGCCAGCCAGCCTACCTACAATGAGCAGTTCTTC. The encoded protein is CASQPTYNEQFF.

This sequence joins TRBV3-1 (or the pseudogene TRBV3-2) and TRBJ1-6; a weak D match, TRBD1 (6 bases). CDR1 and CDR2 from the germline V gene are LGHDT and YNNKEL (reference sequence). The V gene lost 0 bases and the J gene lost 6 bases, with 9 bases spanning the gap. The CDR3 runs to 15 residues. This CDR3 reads CASSQDNRANSPLHF. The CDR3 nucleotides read TGTGCCAGCAGCCAAGATAACAGGGCTAATTCACCCCTCCACTTT.

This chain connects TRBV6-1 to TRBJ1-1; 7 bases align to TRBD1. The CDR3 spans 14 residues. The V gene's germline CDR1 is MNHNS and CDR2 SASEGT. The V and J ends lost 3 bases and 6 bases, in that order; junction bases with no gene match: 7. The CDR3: CASSDRQGGPEAFF. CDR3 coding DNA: TGTGCCAGCAGTGACAGACAGGGAGGTCCTGAAGCTTTCTTT.

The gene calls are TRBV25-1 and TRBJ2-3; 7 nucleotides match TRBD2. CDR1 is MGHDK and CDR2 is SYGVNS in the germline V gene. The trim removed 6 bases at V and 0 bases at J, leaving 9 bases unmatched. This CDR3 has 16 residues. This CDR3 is CASSHFGSGSTDTQYF. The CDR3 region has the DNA TGTGCCAGCAGCCACTTTGGTAGCGGGAGCACAGATACGCAGTATTTT. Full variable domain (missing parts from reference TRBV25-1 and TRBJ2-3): EADIYQTPRYLVIGTGKKITLECSQTMGHDKMYWYQQDPGMELHLIHYSYGVNSTEKGDLSSESTVSRIRTEHFPLTLESARPSHTSQYLCASSHFGSGSTDTQYFGPGTRLTVL.

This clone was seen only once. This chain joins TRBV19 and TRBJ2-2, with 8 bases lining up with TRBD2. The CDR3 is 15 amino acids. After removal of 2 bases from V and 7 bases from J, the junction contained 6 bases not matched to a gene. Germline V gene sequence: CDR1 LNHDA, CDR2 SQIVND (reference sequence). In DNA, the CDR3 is TGTGCCAGTAGTATAATGACGGGAGGGGTCGGGGAGCTGTTTTTT. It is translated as CASSIMTGGVGELFF. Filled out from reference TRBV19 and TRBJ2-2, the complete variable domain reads DGGITQSPKYLFRKEGQNVTLSCEQNLNHDAMYWYRQDPGQGLRLIYYSQIVNDFQKGDIAEGYSVSREKKESFPLTVTSAQKNPTAFYLCASSIMTGGVGELFFGEGSRLTVL.

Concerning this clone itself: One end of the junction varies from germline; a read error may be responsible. As DNA, the CDR3 is TGTGCCAGCAGAGAAGGTAAAGGGTCCTACGAGCAGTACTTC. This encodes CASREGKGSYEQYF. The chain is built from TRBV6-1 and TRBJ2-7, with D hard to call. Looked up from germline, CDR1 is MNHNS and CDR2 is SASEGT. The CDR3 contains 14 residues.